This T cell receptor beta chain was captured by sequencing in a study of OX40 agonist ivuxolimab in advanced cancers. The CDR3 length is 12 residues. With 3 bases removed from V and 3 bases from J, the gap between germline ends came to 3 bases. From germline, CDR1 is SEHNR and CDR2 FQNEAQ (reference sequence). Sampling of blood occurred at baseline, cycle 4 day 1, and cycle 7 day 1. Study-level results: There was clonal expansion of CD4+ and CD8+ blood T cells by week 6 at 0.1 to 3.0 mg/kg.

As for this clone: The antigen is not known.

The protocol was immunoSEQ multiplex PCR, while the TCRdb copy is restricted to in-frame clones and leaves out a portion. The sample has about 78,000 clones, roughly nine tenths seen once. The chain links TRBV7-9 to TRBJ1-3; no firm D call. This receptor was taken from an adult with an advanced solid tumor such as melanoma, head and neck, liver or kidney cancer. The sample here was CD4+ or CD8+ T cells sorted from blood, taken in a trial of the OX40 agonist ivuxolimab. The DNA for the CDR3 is TGTGCCAGCAGCTTTGGTGGAAACACCATATATTTT. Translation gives CASSFGGNTIYF. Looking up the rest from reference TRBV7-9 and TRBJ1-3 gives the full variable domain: DTGVSQNPRHKITKRGQNVTFRCDPISEHNRLYWYRQTLGQGPEFLTYFQNEAQLEKSRLLSDRFSAERPKGSFSTLEIQRTEQGDSAMYLCASSFGGNTIYFGEGSWLTVV.